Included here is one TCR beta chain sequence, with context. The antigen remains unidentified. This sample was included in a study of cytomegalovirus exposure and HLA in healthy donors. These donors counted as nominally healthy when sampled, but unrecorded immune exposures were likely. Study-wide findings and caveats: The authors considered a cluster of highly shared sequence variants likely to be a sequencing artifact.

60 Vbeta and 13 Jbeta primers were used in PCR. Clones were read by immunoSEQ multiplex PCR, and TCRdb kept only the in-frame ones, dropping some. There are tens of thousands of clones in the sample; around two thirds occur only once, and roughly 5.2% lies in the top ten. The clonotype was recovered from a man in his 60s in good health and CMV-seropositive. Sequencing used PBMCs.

CDR3 nucleotides: TGTGCCAGCAGTTTTAATCGGCAGGGGGCCCACCGCGAAAAACTGTTTTTT. Translating it yields CASSFNRQGAHREKLFF. The gene calls are TRBV28 and TRBJ1-4; 8 bases are a match to TRBD1. V lost 3 bases and J lost 8; bases outside the gene matches: 14. In germline, CDR1 is MDHEN, CDR2 SYDVKM. CDR3 length: 17 amino acids.